One sample yielded the 16 T cell receptor beta chains listed below, sequenced in a study of chemoradiotherapy in HPV16-positive cancers. The data were produced by immunoSEQ multiplex PCR, yet TCRdb's version contains in-frame clones alone and is incomplete. The sample records about 10,000 clones, approximately 70% being singletons. Sample collection was performed from a patient who underwent chemoradiotherapy. The receptors were sampled from a human donor with HPV-associated anogenital cancer.

The V call is TRBV27, the J call TRBJ1-6; perhaps TRBD1 as D (5 bases). The CDR3 runs to 13 residues. V was clipped by 7 bases and J by 6 bases, with 10 bases between them. Germline V gives CDR1 MNHEY, CDR2 SMNVEV (reference sequence). As DNA, the CDR3 is TGTGCCAGCAAAGGGACCGGTAATTCACCCCTCCACTTT. It codes for CASKGTGNSPLHF.

This clone was seen a handful of times. The chain joins TRBV4-1 to TRBJ1-4; D is unresolved. The CDR3 contains 14 residues. Germline V gene sequence: CDR1 MGHRA, CDR2 YSYEKL. The V gene lost 0 bases and the J gene lost 8 bases, with 10 bases spanning the gap. The CDR3 DNA sequence: TGCGCCAGCAGCCAAGATTTAGGGCAGGAAAAACTGTTTTTT. This translates into CASSQDLGQEKLFF.

The V and J genes are TRBV2 and TRBJ2-7, with TRBD2 matching 8 bases. The germline V gene has CDR1 SNHLY and CDR2 FYNNEI. J gave up 0 bases and V 8 bases, and 6 bases lay outside the gene matches. The CDR3 is 14 amino acids. CDR3 amino acids: CASRGGGASYEQYF. The CDR3 nucleotides are TGTGCCAGCCGGGGGGGCGGGGCCTCCTACGAGCAGTACTTC.

This chain links TRBV13 with TRBJ1-3; 7 bases agree with TRBD1. Germline assignment: CDR1 PRHDT and CDR2 FYEKMQ (reference sequence). After removal of 0 bases from V and 3 bases from J, the junction contained 5 bases not matched to a gene. The CDR3 extends over 16 amino acids. The CDR3 spells CASSLGLGGLGNTIYF. As DNA, the CDR3 is TGTGCCAGCAGCTTAGGCCTAGGGGGCCTTGGAAACACCATATATTTT.

This clone was observed a single time. The chain employs TRBV5-8 and TRBJ1-6; weak D call: TRBD1 (6 bases). Germline V gene lookup returns CDR1 SGHTS and CDR2 YDEGEE. V was pared by 2 bases and J by 11 bases, with 14 bases between. The CDR3 is 14 residues long. CDR3 bases: TGTGCCAGCAGCTTTGACCTGGGGGCGACACCCCTCCACTTT. Translated, it gives CASSFDLGATPLHF.

V and J are TRBV15 and TRBJ1-3, with D uncertain. Per germline, CDR1 LNHNV and CDR2 YYDKDF (reference sequence). V lost 0 bases and J 7 bases, leaving 16 bases between the germline ends. The CDR3 has 16 amino acids. In DNA form, the CDR3 reads TGTGCCACCAGCAGAGATGCCAGGCTGTTGAAGAACACCATATATTTT. It specifies CATSRDARLLKNTIYF.

The rearrangement joins TRBV9 to TRBJ2-1, with D maybe TRBD2 (6 bases). CDR3 length: 16 residues. In germline, CDR1 is SGDLS, CDR2 YYNGEE. V was cut by 0 bases and J by 2 bases, with 12 bases left in between. DNA for the CDR3: TGTGCCAGCAGCGTAGAATCGTCGGGGGCCTACAATGAGCAGTTCTTC. It specifies CASSVESSGAYNEQFF.

The CDR3 sequence: CASSFGQIGGYTEAFF. DNA of the CDR3: TGTGCCAGCAGCTTCGGACAAATAGGGGGGTACACTGAAGCTTTCTTT. The chain has TRBV7-8 and TRBJ1-1; a possible D gene is TRBD1 (6 bases). The CDR3 runs 16 residues. With 3 bases removed from V and 3 bases from J, the gap between germline ends came to 17 bases. Looked up from germline, CDR1 is SGHVS and CDR2 is FQNEAQ.

The genes are TRBV5-1 and TRBJ2-3, with no clear D. The CDR3 is made up of 12 amino acids. Per the germline V gene, CDR1 is SGHRS and CDR2 is YFSETQ. Trimming cost V 5 bases and J 0 bases, with 4 bases left between them. The CDR3 DNA reads TGCGCCAGCAGTATAAGCACAGATACGCAGTATTTT. This sequence encodes CASSISTDTQYF.

V and J are TRBV6-6 and TRBJ1-1, with 7 bases that match TRBD1. V shed 6 bases and J 0 bases; nucleotides not matched to a gene: 4. This CDR3 is built from 14 residues. From germline, CDR1 is MNHNY and CDR2 SVGAGI (reference sequence). The CDR3 DNA is TGTGCCAGCAGCCTACAGGGGCTGAACACTGAAGCTTTCTTT. This gives the protein CASSLQGLNTEAFF.

This clone turned up a few times. This chain links TRBV27 with TRBJ2-3; 13 bases are a match to TRBD2. The trim removed 6 bases at V and 2 bases at J, leaving 8 bases unmatched. Germline values: CDR1 MNHEY, CDR2 SMNVEV (reference sequence). The CDR3 loop spans 17 amino acids. The CDR3 DNA follows: TGTGCCAGCAGCCGCCGGGGACTAGCGGGGAACACAGATACGCAGTATTTT. Residues: CASSRRGLAGNTDTQYF.

The chain uses TRBV4-2 and TRBJ2-5; tentatively, D is TRBD2 (6 bases). The V gene lost 0 bases and the J gene lost 3 bases, with 11 bases spanning the gap. CDR1 and CDR2 (germline): LGHNA, YNFKEQ. This CDR3 region has 15 residues. The CDR3 coding sequence is TGTGCCAGCAGCCAAGAACGAACGGGAGAAGAGACCCAGTACTTC. Its translation is CASSQERTGEETQYF.

The CDR3 loop reads CASSLWGDSLAAQYF. The CDR3 DNA reads TGTGCCAGCAGCTTATGGGGTGACTCGCTGGCAGCCCAGTACTTC. The J gene is TRBJ2-5, the V gene TRBV11-2; D not resolved. Germline values: CDR1 SGHAT, CDR2 FQNNGV. V shed 2 bases and J shed 9 bases, with 19 bases lying between them. CDR3 size: 15 residues.

This chain uses TRBV2 with TRBJ1-2; unclear D gene. V was trimmed by 4 bases and J by 1 base, leaving 4 bases between them. The CDR3 is made up of 12 amino acids. Looked up from germline, CDR1 is SNHLY and CDR2 is FYNNEI. CDR3 in amino acids: CASSVSNYGYTF. Written as DNA, the CDR3 is TGTGCCAGCAGTGTCAGTAACTATGGCTACACCTTC.

The chain is built from TRBV30 and TRBJ2-1; D is perhaps TRBD2 (7 bases). Per the germline V gene, CDR1 is GTSNPN and CDR2 is SVGIG (reference sequence). V lost 8 bases to trimming and J lost 9 bases, with 17 bases between them. This CDR3 spans 12 amino acids. The CDR3 sequence is CALTLGGPEQFF. Here the CDR3 DNA reads TGTGCCCTCACCCTGGGGGGGCCTGAGCAGTTCTTC.

This chain links TRBV5-1 with TRBJ2-5, with D maybe TRBD1 (5 bases). From germline, CDR1 is SGHRS and CDR2 YFSETQ. The V end was cut by 0 bases, the J end by 6 bases, with 12 bases between. The CDR3 extends over 14 amino acids. The CDR3 DNA sequence: TGCGCCAGCAGCTTGGATGTAGGGGTCAAGACCCAGTACTTC. Its protein product is CASSLDVGVKTQYF. Drawing the rest from reference TRBV5-1 and TRBJ2-5, the complete variable domain is KAGVTQTPRYLIKTRGQQVTLSCSPISGHRSVSWYQQTPGQGLQFLFEYFSETQRNKGNFPGRFSGRQFSNSRSEMNVSTLELGDSALYLCASSLDVGVKTQYFGPGTRLLVL.